The T cell receptor beta chain described here comes from a study of blood T cell repertoires in COVID-19. The wider study: T cells, B-cell-depleted T cells, or PBMCs supplied cDNA or gDNA.

CDR1 is WNHNN, CDR2 SYGVQD, per germline (reference sequence). The CDR3 runs to 15 residues. Trimming cost V 5 bases and J 7 bases; bases outside gene matches: 4. In the study's own analysis: Reference gene primers were amplified, and this amplification served to estimate nucleated cell counts. The data were produced by immunoSEQ multiplex PCR, yet TCRdb's version contains in-frame clones alone and is incomplete. For V, J and clone size, that table is used; D and trimming come from the DNA. This table has 100,000 or so clones, roughly 85% appearing once. The receptor was derived from a woman over 75 with acute or convalescent COVID-19. The chain is built from TRBV10-1 and TRBJ2-2; 13 bases match TRBD2. The sample comprised peripheral blood. The CDR3 DNA sequence: TGCGCCAGCAGTAACGGACTAGCGGGAGTCGGGGAGCTGTTTTTT. Protein sequence: CASSNGLAGVGELFF.